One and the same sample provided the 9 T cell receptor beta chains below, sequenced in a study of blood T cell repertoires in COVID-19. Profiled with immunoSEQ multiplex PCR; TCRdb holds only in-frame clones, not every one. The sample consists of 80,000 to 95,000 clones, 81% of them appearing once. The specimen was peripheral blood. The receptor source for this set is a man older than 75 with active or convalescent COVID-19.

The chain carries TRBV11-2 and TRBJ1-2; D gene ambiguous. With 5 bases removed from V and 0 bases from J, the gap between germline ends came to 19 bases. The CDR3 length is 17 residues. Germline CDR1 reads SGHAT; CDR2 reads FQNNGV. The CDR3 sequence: CASSPRPGEKTNYGYTF. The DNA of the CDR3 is TGTGCCAGCAGCCCGCGCCCGGGAGAAAAAACTAACTATGGCTACACCTTC.

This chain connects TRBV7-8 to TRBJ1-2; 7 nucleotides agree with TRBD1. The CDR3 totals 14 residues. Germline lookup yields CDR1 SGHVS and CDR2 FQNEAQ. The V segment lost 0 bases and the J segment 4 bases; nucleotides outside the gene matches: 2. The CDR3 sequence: CASSLAAGGYGYTF. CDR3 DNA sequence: TGTGCCAGCAGCTTAGCTGCAGGGGGCTATGGCTACACCTTC.

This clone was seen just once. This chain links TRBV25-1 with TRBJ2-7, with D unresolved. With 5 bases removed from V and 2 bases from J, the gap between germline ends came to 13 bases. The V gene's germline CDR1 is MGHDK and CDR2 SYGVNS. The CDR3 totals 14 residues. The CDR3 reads CASSPLTPPYEQYF. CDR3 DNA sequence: TGTGCCAGCAGTCCCCTTACACCCCCCTACGAGCAGTACTTC.

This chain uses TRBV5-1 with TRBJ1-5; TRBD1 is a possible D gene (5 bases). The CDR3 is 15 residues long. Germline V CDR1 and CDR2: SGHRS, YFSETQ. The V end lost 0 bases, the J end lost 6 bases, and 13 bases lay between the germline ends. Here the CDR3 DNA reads TGCGCCAGCAGCTTGGACGTGGGAGGGGTTCAGCCCCAGCATTTT. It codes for CASSLDVGGVQPQHF.

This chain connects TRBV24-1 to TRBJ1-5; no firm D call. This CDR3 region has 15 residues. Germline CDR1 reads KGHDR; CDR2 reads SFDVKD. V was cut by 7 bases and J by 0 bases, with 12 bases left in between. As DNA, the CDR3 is TGTGCCACCAGCGGCGGAGCCGATAGCAATCAGCCCCAGCATTTT. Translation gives CATSGGADSNQPQHF.

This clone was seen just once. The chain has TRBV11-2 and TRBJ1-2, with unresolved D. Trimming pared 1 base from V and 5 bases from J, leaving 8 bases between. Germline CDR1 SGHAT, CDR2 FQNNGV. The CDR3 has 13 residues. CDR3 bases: TGTGCCAGCAGCTTAGGTCTGAGTTATGGCTACACCTTC. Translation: CASSLGLSYGYTF.

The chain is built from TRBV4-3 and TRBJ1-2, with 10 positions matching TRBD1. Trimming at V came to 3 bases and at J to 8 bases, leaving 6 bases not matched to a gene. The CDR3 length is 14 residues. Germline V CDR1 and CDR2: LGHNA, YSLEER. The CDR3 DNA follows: TGCGCCAGCAGCCAGCCCGGACAGGGGGACGGCTACACCTTC. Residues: CASSQPGQGDGYTF.

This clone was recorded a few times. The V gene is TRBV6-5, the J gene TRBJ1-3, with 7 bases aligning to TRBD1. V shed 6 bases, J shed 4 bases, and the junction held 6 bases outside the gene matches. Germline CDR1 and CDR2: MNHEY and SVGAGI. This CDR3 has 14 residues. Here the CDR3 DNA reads TGTGCCAGCAGACAACAGGGGTTCGGAAACACCATATATTTT. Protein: CASRQQGFGNTIYF.

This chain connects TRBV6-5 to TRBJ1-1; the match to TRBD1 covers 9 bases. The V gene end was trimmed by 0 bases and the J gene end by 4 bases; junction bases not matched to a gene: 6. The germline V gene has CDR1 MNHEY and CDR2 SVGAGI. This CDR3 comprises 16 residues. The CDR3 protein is CASSYSGLTGGTEAFF. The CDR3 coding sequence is TGTGCCAGCAGTTACTCCGGGCTGACAGGGGGCACTGAAGCTTTCTTT.